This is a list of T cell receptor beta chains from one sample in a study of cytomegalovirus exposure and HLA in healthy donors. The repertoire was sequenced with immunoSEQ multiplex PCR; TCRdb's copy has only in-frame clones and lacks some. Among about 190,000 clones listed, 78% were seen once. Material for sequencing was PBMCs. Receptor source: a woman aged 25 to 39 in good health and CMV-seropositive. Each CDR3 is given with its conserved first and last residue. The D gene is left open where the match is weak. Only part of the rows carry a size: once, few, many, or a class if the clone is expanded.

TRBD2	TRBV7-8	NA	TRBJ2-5	TGTGCCAGCAGCGGTCAGACTAGCGGGAGGGGGGAGACCCAGTACTTC	CASSGQTSGRGETQYF
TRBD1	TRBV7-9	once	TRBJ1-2	TGTGCCAGCACCTGGACAGGGTTAGACGATGGCTACACCTTC	CASTWTGLDDGYTF
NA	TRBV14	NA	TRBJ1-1	TGTGCCAGCAGCCGATCGGGGGGCACATGGGAGGCTTTCTTT	CASSRSGGTWEAFF
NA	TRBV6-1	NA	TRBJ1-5	TGTGCCAGCAGTGAAGTGGGGCACGGCAATCAGCCCCAGCATTTT	CASSEVGHGNQPQHF
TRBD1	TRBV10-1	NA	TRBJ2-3	TGCGCCAGCAGTGAATCGGACAGGCCAAGGCAGTATTTT	CASSESDRPRQYF
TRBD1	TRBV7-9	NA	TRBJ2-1	TGTGCCAGCAGCTTCCAGTTAGGACAGGGGTCCAGCTCCTACAATGAGCAGTTCTTC	CASSFQLGQGSSSYNEQFF
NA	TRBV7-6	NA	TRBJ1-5	TGTGCCAGCAGCTTCGGCGCAGGGGCTAATCAGCCCCAGCATTTT	CASSFGAGANQPQHF
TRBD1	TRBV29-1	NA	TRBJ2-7	TGCAGCGTTGAAGATACACAGGGGGCTGACGAGCAGTACTTC	CSVEDTQGADEQYF
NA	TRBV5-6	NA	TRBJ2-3	TGTGCCAGCAGCTTTATCCCGAACAAAAATACGCAGTATTTT	CASSFIPNKNTQYF
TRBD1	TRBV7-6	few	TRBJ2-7	TGTGCCAGCAGCTTAGGGGGTTTAACAGGGGTGGGGGAGCAGTACTTC	CASSLGGLTGVGEQYF
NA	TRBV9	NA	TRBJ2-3	TGTGCCAGCAGCGTAGGGGCGGGGAGCACAGATACGCAGTATTTT	CASSVGAGSTDTQYF
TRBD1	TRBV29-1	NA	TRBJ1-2	TGCAGCGTTGATCTGCAGGGGGCGGACTATGGCTACACCTTC	CSVDLQGADYGYTF
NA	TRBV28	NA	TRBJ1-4	TGTGCCAGCAGTTTCCTGACAGGAGCTAATGAAAAACTGTTTTTT	CASSFLTGANEKLFF
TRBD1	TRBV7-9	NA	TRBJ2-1	TGTGCCAGCAGCTTAGTCGACACAGGGGGCTGGGGCAATGAGCAGTTCTTC	CASSLVDTGGWGNEQFF
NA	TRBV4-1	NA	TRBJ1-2	TGCGCCAGCAGCCAAGATCTTGGAGGGCGCTATGGCTACACCTTC	CASSQDLGGRYGYTF
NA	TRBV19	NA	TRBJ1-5	TGTGCCAGTAGGCCACGGGGTGGGTCGGGTCAGCCCCAGCATTTT	CASRPRGGSGQPQHF
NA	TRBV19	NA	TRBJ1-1	TGTGCCACCCGTCGGGGGGGTGAACGGGAAGCTTTCTTT	CATRRGGEREAFF
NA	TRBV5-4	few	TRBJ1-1	TGTGCCAGCAGCCCGAGGTCGGGTATCACTGAAGCTTTCTTT	CASSPRSGITEAFF
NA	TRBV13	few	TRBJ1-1	TGTGCCAGCAGCCCACCACAGAACACTGAAGCTTTCTTT	CASSPPQNTEAFF
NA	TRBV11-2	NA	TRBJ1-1	TGTGCCAGCAGGTCGACAGAGAACACTGAAGCTTTCTTT	CASRSTENTEAFF